This T cell receptor beta chain derives from a study of T cell responses to AZD1222 COVID-19 vaccine. Study-wide context: Pooled together were second doses at about 4 or about 12 weeks. Study results and caveats: Just a handful of people given AZD1222 tested seropositive at baseline. Vaccine-associated CD4 TCRs ranged over spike, dominating at 160-218 and 743-854. With two AZD1222 doses given, Spike-specific TCR breadth and depth both rose.

A note on this clone: Its specificity is unknown.

Sequencing was performed with immunoSEQ multiplex PCR; in TCRdb, only in-frame clones are kept and a portion is missing. The repertoire consists of 100,000 to 150,000 clones, with about 90% occurring once and the leading ten covering roughly 8%. The ends were cut back, 5 bases at V and 3 bases at J, with 10 bases in the middle. The CDR3 is made up of 13 amino acids. In germline, CDR1 is LNHDA, CDR2 SQIVND (reference sequence). The genes are TRBV19 and TRBJ1-1, with D unresolved. Sample: peripheral blood, taken on day 0 of AZD1222 vaccination. The clonotype was recovered from an adult in good health. Here the CDR3 reads CASSLLSDTEAFF. CDR3 nucleotide sequence: TGTGCCAGTAGTCTCCTTTCCGACACTGAAGCTTTCTTT.